This TCR beta chain was captured in a study of shared T cell receptors in the human thymus. Generated by immunoSEQ multiplex PCR, the TCRdb table keeps only in-frame clones and is missing some. The profile shows some 660,000 clones, over 75% of them singletons. V was clipped by 1 base and J by 6 bases; unmatched bases: 12. This CDR3 is built from 16 residues. The V gene's germline CDR1 is GTSNPN and CDR2 SVGIG (reference sequence). The same sample was also studied in work on human thymus T cells. That source notes: Infants served as donors; they were healthy and Finnish and were having corrective surgery for congenital heart defects. Thymic resections from corrective heart surgery supplied the tissue. Thymic and blood repertoires appeared to carry a bias in their V and J gene usage. Unrelated individuals reportedly shared highly overlapping thymic TCR repertoires.

The chain recombines TRBV30 with TRBJ1-2; 9 bases line up with TRBD1. The sample taken for sequencing was thymocytes. The sequence derives from a boy in the first two years of life with a congenital heart defect. DNA for the CDR3: TGTGCCTGGAGTGAAAACAGGGGGCCGCTGGGTAATGGCTACACCTTC. As protein: CAWSENRGPLGNGYTF.